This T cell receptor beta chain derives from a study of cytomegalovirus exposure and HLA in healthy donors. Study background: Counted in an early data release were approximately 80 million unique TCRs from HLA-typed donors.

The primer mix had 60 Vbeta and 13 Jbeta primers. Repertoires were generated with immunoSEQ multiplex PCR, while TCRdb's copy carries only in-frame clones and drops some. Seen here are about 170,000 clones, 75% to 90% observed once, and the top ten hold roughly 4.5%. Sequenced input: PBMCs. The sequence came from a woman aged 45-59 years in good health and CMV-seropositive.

CDR3 region: CASRSGVGYTF. The CDR3 bases are TGCGCCAGCAGGTCAGGGGTTGGCTACACCTTC. This sequence joins TRBV5-1 and TRBJ1-2; the D gene is possibly TRBD1 (6 bases). V shed 5 bases and J shed 7 bases, with 9 bases lying between them. Looked up from germline, CDR1 is SGHRS and CDR2 is YFSETQ. The CDR3 length is 11 residues.